A single T cell receptor beta chain is shown here with its context. At one end the junction does not follow the germline gene, possibly because of a read error. RNA was extracted from bulk tissue without any cell sorting. Three rounds of nested PCR, following a modified ARM-PCR protocol, produced the TCRbeta library. TCRdb passed the multiplex PCR reads through MiXCR, listing each CDR3 protein once. The sample gives 120,000 to 150,000 distinct CDR3 sequences, around 60% of which show up once; 15% to 20% is in the top ten. This sample is drawn from a study of tumor and adjacent non-tumor tissue in lung cancer. As for the study in general: Stage I to III disease affected about nine men and 5 women aged about 31 to 76. Samples averaged roughly 4.2 million productive TCRbeta reads each.

Per the germline V gene, CDR1 is MNHNS and CDR2 is SASEGT. The CDR3 loop spans 15 amino acids. This clonotype was obtained from a man aged 55 to 69 with small cell lung cancer. The sample comprised lung tumor tissue. The chain employs TRBV6-1 and TRBJ1-5, with a possible D match to TRBD1 (5 bases). The CDR3 coding sequence is TGTGCCAGCAGTCCTGGGGGAGCGAGAAATCAGCCACAGCATTTT. Translation gives CASSPGGARNQPQHF.